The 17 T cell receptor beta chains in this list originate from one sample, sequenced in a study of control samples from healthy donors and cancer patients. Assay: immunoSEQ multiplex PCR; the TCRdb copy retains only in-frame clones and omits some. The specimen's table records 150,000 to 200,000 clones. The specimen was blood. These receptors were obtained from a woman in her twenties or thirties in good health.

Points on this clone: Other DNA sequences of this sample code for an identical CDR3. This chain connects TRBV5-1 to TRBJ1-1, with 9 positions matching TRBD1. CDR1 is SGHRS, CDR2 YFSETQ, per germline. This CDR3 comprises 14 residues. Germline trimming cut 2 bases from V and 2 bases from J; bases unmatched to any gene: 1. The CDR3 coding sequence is TGCGCCAGCAGCTTTACAGGGGGCAACACTGAAGCTTTCTTT. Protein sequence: CASSFTGGNTEAFF.

The CDR3 protein is CATSPVRHQPQHF. CDR3 sequence (DNA): TGTGCCACCAGTCCAGTCAGGCATCAGCCCCAGCATTTT. V and J are TRBV15 and TRBJ1-5; D not certain. In germline, CDR1 is LNHNV, CDR2 YYDKDF (reference sequence). Between the trimmed V and J ends, which lost 6 bases and 5 bases, there was a span of 11 bases. This CDR3 is 13 amino acids long.

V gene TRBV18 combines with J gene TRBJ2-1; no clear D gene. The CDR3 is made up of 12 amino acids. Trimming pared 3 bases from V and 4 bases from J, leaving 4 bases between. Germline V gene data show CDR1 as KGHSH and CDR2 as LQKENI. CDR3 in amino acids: CASSPGYNEQFF. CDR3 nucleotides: TGTGCCAGCTCACCCGGGTACAATGAGCAGTTCTTC.

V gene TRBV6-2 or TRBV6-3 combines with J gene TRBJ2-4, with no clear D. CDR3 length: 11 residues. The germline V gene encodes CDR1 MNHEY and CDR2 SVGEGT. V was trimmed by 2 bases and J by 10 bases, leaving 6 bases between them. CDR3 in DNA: TGTGCCAGCAGTTACGGCCGAATTCAGTACTTC. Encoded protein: CASSYGRIQYF.

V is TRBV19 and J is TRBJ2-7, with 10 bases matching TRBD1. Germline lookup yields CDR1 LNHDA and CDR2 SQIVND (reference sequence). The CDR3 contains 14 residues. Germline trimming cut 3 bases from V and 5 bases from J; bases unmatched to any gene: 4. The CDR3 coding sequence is TGTGCCAGTAGTATTGGGACAGGGGTCGACGAGCAGTACTTC. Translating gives CASSIGTGVDEQYF.

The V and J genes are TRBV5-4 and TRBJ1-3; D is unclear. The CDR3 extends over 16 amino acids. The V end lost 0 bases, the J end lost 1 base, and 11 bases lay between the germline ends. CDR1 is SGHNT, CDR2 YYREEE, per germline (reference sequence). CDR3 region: CASSLDTSVSGNTIYF. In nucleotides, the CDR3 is TGTGCCAGCAGCTTGGATACCTCGGTATCTGGAAACACCATATATTTT.

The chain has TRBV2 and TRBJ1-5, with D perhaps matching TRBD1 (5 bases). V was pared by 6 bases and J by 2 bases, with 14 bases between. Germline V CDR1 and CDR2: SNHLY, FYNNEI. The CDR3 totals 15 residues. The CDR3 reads CASSDQRGGNQPQHF. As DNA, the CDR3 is TGTGCCAGCAGCGACCAGAGGGGTGGCAATCAGCCCCAGCATTTT. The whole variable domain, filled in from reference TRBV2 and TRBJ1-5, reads EPEVTQTPSHQVTQMGQEVILRCVPISNHLYFYWYRQILGQKVEFLVSFYNNEISEKSEIFDDQFSVERPDGSNFTLKIRSTKLEDSAMYFCASSDQRGGNQPQHFGDGTRLSIL.

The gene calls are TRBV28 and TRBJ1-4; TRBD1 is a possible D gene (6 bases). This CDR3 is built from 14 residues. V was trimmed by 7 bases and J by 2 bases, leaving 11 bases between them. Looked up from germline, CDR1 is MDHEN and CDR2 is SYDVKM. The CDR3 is CASTPGVTNEKLFF. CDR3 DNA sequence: TGTGCCAGCACTCCAGGGGTGACTAATGAAAAACTGTTTTTT.

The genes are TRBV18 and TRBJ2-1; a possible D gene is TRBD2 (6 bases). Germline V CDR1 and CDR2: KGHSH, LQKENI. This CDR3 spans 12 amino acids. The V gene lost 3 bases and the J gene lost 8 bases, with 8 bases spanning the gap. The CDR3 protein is CASSPSGDEQFF. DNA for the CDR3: TGTGCCAGCTCACCTTCGGGGGATGAGCAGTTCTTC.

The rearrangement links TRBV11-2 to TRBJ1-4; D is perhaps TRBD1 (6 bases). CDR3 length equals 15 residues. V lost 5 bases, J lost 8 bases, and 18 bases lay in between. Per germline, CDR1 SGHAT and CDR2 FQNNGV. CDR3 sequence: CASSPMGGSREKLFF. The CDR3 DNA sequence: TGTGCCAGCAGCCCCATGGGGGGCTCCCGAGAAAAACTGTTTTTT.

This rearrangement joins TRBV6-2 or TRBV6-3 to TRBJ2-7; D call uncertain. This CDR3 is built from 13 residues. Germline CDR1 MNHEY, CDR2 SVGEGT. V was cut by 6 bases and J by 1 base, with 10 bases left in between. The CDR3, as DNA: TGTGCCAGCAGGTACGACGATTCCTACGAGCAGTACTTC. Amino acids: CASRYDDSYEQYF.

This CDR3 is CASSLRGAFEQFF. The CDR3 DNA reads as TGTGCCAGCAGTCTAAGGGGGGCTTTCGAGCAGTTCTTC. The V gene is TRBV27, the J gene TRBJ2-1; tentatively, D is TRBD1 or TRBD2 (6 bases each). CDR1 is MNHEY, CDR2 SMNVEV, per germline (reference sequence). The CDR3 consists of 13 residues. V was clipped by 5 bases and J by 10 bases, with 15 bases between them.

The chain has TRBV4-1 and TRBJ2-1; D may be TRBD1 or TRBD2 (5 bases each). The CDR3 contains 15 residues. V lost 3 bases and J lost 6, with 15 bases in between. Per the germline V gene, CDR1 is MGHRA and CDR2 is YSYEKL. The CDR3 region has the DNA TGCGCCAGCAGCCACTTCGGGACCCGCCTCAATGAGCAGTTCTTC. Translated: CASSHFGTRLNEQFF.

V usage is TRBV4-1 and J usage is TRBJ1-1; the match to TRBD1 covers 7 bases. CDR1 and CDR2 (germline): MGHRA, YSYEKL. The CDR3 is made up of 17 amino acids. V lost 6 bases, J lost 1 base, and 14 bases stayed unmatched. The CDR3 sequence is CASRQPRDSLQNTEAFF. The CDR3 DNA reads TGCGCCAGCAGACAGCCCCGGGACAGCCTTCAGAACACTGAAGCTTTCTTT.

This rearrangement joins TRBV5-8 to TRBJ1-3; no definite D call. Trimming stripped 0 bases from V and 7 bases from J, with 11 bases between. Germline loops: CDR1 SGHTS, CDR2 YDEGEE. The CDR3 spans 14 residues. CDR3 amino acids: CASSLVPKANTIYF. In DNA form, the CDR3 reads TGTGCCAGCAGCTTGGTGCCCAAGGCGAACACCATATATTTT.

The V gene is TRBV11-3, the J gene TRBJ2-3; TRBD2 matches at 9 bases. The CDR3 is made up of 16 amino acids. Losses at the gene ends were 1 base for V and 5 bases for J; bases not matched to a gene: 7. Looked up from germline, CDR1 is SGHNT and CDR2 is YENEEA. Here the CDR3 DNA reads TGTGCCAGCAGCTTAGGTTTAGCGGGGGTCCGAGATACGCAGTATTTT. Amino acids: CASSLGLAGVRDTQYF.

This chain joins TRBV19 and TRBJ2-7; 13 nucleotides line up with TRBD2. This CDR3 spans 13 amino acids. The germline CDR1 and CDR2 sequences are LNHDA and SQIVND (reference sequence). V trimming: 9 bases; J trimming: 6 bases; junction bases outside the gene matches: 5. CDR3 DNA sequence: TGTGCCAGCGGGACTAGCGGGGTGTCCGAGCAGTACTTC. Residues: CASGTSGVSEQYF.